Listed below are T cell receptor beta chains from one sample, sequenced in a study of blood T cell repertoires in COVID-19. The assay was immunoSEQ multiplex PCR, and TCRdb's table has in-frame clones only and misses some. The sample holds approximately 70,000 clones, roughly 70% seen once. Material: PBMCs or T cells enriched from blood (not recorded which). These receptors all come from a woman in her sixties or seventies who had been exposed to COVID-19. Each CDR3 is given with its conserved first and last residue. A D gene is named only where the DNA matches it firmly. Some rows have no size entry. The others give once, few or many, or a class for an expanded clone.

few	-	TRBV6-6	TRBJ2-7	TGTGCCAGCAGTTATCAGGGGTCGGGCGAGCAGTACTTC	CASSYQGSGEQYF
-	-	TRBV20-1	TRBJ2-1	TGCAGTGCAGGGGGGGGCAATGAGCAGTTCTTC	CSAGGGNEQFF
few	-	TRBV30	TRBJ2-5	TGTGCCTATGGGAGGGGGGGGGAGACCCAGTACTTC	CAYGRGGETQYF
-	-	TRBV19	TRBJ1-3	TGTGCCACCAAACTAAACCGACGGCTCGCGGGAAACACCATATATTTT	CATKLNRRLAGNTIYF
-	-	TRBV25-1	TRBJ2-1	TGTGCCAGCAGTCGGGCCTTCAGGGGCGATGAGCAGTTCTTC	CASSRAFRGDEQFF
-	TRBD1	TRBV6-5	TRBJ2-7	TGTGCCAGCAGTTCGACAGGGGCCATCTACGAGCAGTACTTC	CASSSTGAIYEQYF
-	TRBD1	TRBV7-8	TRBJ2-5	TGTGCCAGCAGCTTAGTGGACAGGGGGGAGACCCAGTACTTC	CASSLVDRGETQYF
-	TRBD2	TRBV9	TRBJ2-1	TGTGCCAGCAGCGTTAGCGGGGGGAGCTCCTACAATGAGCAGTTCTTC	CASSVSGGSSYNEQFF
-	-	TRBV19	TRBJ1-5	TGTGCCAGTAGTAGGGGGGAACCAAATCAGCCCCAGCATTTT	CASSRGEPNQPQHF
-	-	TRBV5-4	TRBJ2-5	TGTGCCAGCAGCCCTGGCCGGACTCTGTACCAAGAGACCCAGTACTTC	CASSPGRTLYQETQYF
-	-	TRBV30	TRBJ1-2	TGTGCCTGGAGTGGTTGGGCAGGGGACGGCTACACCTTC	CAWSGWAGDGYTF
-	-	TRBV29-1	TRBJ1-1	TGCAGCGTTGAGGCGTTGGGGGGACCCAGGGTGAACACTGAAGCTTTCTTT	CSVEALGGPRVNTEAFF
-	-	TRBV24-1	TRBJ2-1	TGTGCCACCAGTGATCGGGGATCTAATGGGGATGAGCAGTTCTTC	CATSDRGSNGDEQFF
-	TRBD2	TRBV7-6	TRBJ2-5	TGTGCCAGCAGCCAATTGGGACTAGCGGGAGCAAGCCAGGAGACCCAGTACTTC	CASSQLGLAGASQETQYF
-	-	TRBV5-1	TRBJ2-7	TGCGCCAGCAGCTTGGGGTCAGGGGCCACCTACGAGCAGTACTTC	CASSLGSGATYEQYF
-	-	TRBV29-1	TRBJ1-2	TGCAGCGTTGTTCAGGGTAACTATGGCTACACCTTC	CSVVQGNYGYTF
-	-	TRBV20-1	TRBJ1-2	TGCAGTGCCCACGTGGGGGGTGGCTACACCTTC	CSAHVGGGYTF
-	-	TRBV5-1	TRBJ1-6	TGCGCCAGCAGCTTGGATCCTTCAGGCACTTCACCCCTCCACTTT	CASSLDPSGTSPLHF
-	TRBD2	TRBV5-5	TRBJ2-3	TGTGCCAGCAGCTTGGTTGGACTAGCGAGGGTGCAGTATTTT	CASSLVGLARVQYF
-	-	TRBV3-1/TRBV3-2	TRBJ2-1	TGTGCCAGCAGCCAGTCCGGTGAGCAGTTCTTC	CASSQSGEQFF
-	-	TRBV27	TRBJ1-2	TGTGCCAGCAGTTTCACTTCCTCTGGGGGCGATGGCTACACCTTC	CASSFTSSGGDGYTF
few	TRBD1	TRBV27	TRBJ1-2	TGTGCCAGCAGTTCCCCCGGGACAGAGTATGGCTACACCTTC	CASSSPGTEYGYTF
-	-	TRBV5-1	TRBJ1-1	TGCGCCAGCAGCTTGGTGGGAGGGTTGGCTGAAGCTTTCTTT	CASSLVGGLAEAFF
few	-	TRBV19	TRBJ2-2	TGTGCCAGTATAAGCACGAACACCGGGGAGCTGTTTTTT	CASISTNTGELFF
-	TRBD2	TRBV4-2	TRBJ2-3	TGTGCCAGCAGCCGGGTAGCGGGGGGCCGCACAGATACGCAGTATTTT	CASSRVAGGRTDTQYF
-	-	TRBV15	TRBJ1-5	TGTGCCACCAGCAGAGATCGTGGAGTGAGACAGCCCCAGCATTTT	CATSRDRGVRQPQHF
few	TRBD1	TRBV29-1	TRBJ2-1	TGCAGCGCCGGGACAGGGCGCCGTAATGAGCAGTTCTTC	CSAGTGRRNEQFF
-	TRBD1	TRBV28	TRBJ2-5	TGTGCCAGCAGTTTTACAGGGGGCGGGAAGGAGACCCAGTACTTC	CASSFTGGGKETQYF
-	TRBD1	TRBV5-1	TRBJ2-5	TGCGCCAGCAGCATACAGGGGGACCAAGAGACCCAGTACTTC	CASSIQGDQETQYF
-	TRBD2	TRBV6-6	TRBJ2-2	TGTGCCAGCAGCTGGCGACCCAGGCCTCTAGCGGGAGAGACCGGGGAGCTGTTTTTT	CASSWRPRPLAGETGELFF
medium-sized	-	TRBV28	TRBJ2-2	TGTGCCAGCAGTTATACGGGAGAGACCGGGGAGCTGTTTTTT	CASSYTGETGELFF
-	-	TRBV15	TRBJ1-2	TGTGCCATCCAGAGGAGAGGTGGCTACACCTTC	CAIQRRGGYTF
-	TRBD1	TRBV27	TRBJ1-3	TGTGCCAGCAGTTTATCGCCGCAGGGGGCATCGTTAGGAAACACCATATATTTT	CASSLSPQGASLGNTIYF
-	-	TRBV18	TRBJ1-1	TGTGCCAGCTCACCACCTCCCGGACTTCAAGCTTTCTTT	CASSPPPGLQAFF
few	-	TRBV28	TRBJ1-1	TGTGCCAGCACGTCGGGACATCCGAACACTGAAGCTTTCTTT	CASTSGHPNTEAFF
-	TRBD1	TRBV4-1	TRBJ2-1	TGCGCCAGCAGCCAAGGTTGGGGACAGTTTGAGCAGTTCTTC	CASSQGWGQFEQFF
few	TRBD2	TRBV7-9	TRBJ2-5	TGTGCCAGCAGCTTGGGACTAGCGGGAGAGACCCAGTACTTC	CASSLGLAGETQYF
-	-	TRBV7-8	TRBJ1-5	TGTGCCAGCAGCTTATGGAGGGAGGGACAGCCCCAGCATTTT	CASSLWREGQPQHF
many	-	TRBV19	TRBJ2-1	TGTGCCAGTAGTGCCCAATGGGTGGGCCTCCAGTTCTTC	CASSAQWVGLQFF
-	-	TRBV6-2/TRBV6-3	TRBJ2-2	TGTGCCAGCAGTTACGGGGGGACTGGGGAGCTGTTTTTT	CASSYGGTGELFF